The 24 T cell receptor beta chains presented below share a single source sample, sequenced in a study of early stage breast cancer tumors. Produced via immunoSEQ multiplex PCR; TCRdb's table is partial and in-frame only. This sample yields 25,000 to 30,000 clones, of which roughly 86% are seen a single time; 9% to 9.5% belongs to the top ten. Sequencing input: blood. The receptor set was obtained from a person aged 50-59 years with breast cancer.

The chain recombines TRBV21-1 with TRBJ1-1. TRBV21-1 is a pseudogene. This CDR3 comprises 10 residues. DNA for the CDR3: TGTGCCAGCGGATCCGGGGAAGCTTTCTTT. It encodes CASGSGEAFF.

This clone was found once. V is TRBV20-1 and J is TRBJ1-1; D gene ambiguous. Germline values: CDR1 DFQATT, CDR2 SNEGSKA (reference sequence). V gave up 6 bases and J gave up 1 base, with 6 bases separating them. This CDR3 has 11 residues. The CDR3 loop is CSASENTEAFF. CDR3 in DNA: TGCAGTGCCAGCGAGAACACTGAAGCTTTCTTT.

The rearrangement links TRBV5-1 to TRBJ2-7; 7 positions agree with TRBD1. After removal of 5 bases from V and 9 bases from J, the junction contained 8 bases not matched to a gene. The CDR3 contains 12 residues. From germline, CDR1 is SGHRS and CDR2 YFSETQ. Written as DNA, the CDR3 is TGCGCCAGCAGTTCGCCAGGGGGTGGGCAGTACTTC. It specifies CASSSPGGGQYF.

The genes are TRBV25-1 and TRBJ2-2; D is uncertain. The CDR3 has 13 residues. Germline lookup yields CDR1 MGHDK and CDR2 SYGVNS. The ends were cut back, 7 bases at V and 4 bases at J, with 10 bases in the middle. The CDR3 sequence is CASIGPSTGELFF. The CDR3 coding sequence is TGTGCCAGCATTGGGCCGTCCACCGGGGAGCTGTTTTTT. The full variable domain, rest sourced from reference TRBV25-1 and TRBJ2-2, is EADIYQTPRYLVIGTGKKITLECSQTMGHDKMYWYQQDPGMELHLIHYSYGVNSTEKGDLSSESTVSRIRTEHFPLTLESARPSHTSQYLCASIGPSTGELFFGEGSRLTVL.

This clone was seen a handful of times. V is TRBV2 and J is TRBJ2-7; D is unclear. The V and J ends lost 3 bases and 4 bases respectively, with 7 bases between them. Germline V gene data show CDR1 as SNHLY and CDR2 as FYNNEI. The CDR3 is made up of 12 amino acids. The CDR3, as DNA: TGTGCCAGCAGTGATTGGGATTACGAGCAGTACTTC. Amino acid sequence: CASSDWDYEQYF.

In this sample, this clone turned up a few times. J is TRBJ1-3 and V is TRBV10-1; D unresolved. The V and J ends lost 5 bases and 0 bases respectively, with 11 bases between them. This CDR3 comprises 15 residues. Per germline, CDR1 WNHNN and CDR2 SYGVQD (reference sequence). The CDR3, as DNA: TGCGCCAGCAGTATCAGGTGGAGCTCTGGAAACACCATATATTTT. As protein: CASSIRWSSGNTIYF.

The V call is TRBV21-1, the J call TRBJ2-3. TRBV21-1 is a documented pseudogene. The CDR3 length is 15 residues. In DNA, the CDR3 is TGTGCCAGCAGCCCCCTTAGACCCATCGGAGATACGCAGTATTTT. The encoded protein is CASSPLRPIGDTQYF.

This chain links TRBV19 with TRBJ1-5; 7 nucleotides align to TRBD1. Germline lookup yields CDR1 LNHDA and CDR2 SQIVND (reference sequence). After removal of 5 bases from V and 4 bases from J, the junction contained 8 bases not matched to a gene. The CDR3 is 15 amino acids. This chain's CDR3 is CASSVSTGWNQPQHF. The CDR3 DNA reads as TGTGCCAGTAGTGTTTCGACAGGGTGGAATCAGCCCCAGCATTTT.

The chain recombines TRBV14 with TRBJ2-7; the D gene is possibly TRBD2 (6 bases). The CDR3 sequence is 16 residues long. V dropped 5 bases and J dropped 4 bases, with 21 bases sitting between them. CDR1 and CDR2 (germline): SGHDN, FVKESK. Here the CDR3 reads CASSKGDPSADYEQYF. The CDR3, as DNA: TGTGCCAGCAGCAAAGGGGATCCTAGCGCTGATTACGAGCAGTACTTC.

V and J are TRBV6-1 and TRBJ2-2; 7 bases agree with TRBD1. CDR3 length: 14 residues. Germline values: CDR1 MNHNS, CDR2 SASEGT. V was pared by 7 bases and J by 2 bases, with 4 bases of the junction left unmatched. CDR3 amino acids: CASKTGDNTGELFF. The CDR3 DNA sequence: TGTGCCAGCAAAACAGGGGACAACACCGGGGAGCTGTTTTTT.

This clone was counted only a few times. V usage is TRBV5-1 and J usage is TRBJ1-1; unclear D gene. CDR1 and CDR2 (germline): SGHRS, YFSETQ. The V gene lost 1 base and the J gene lost 2 bases, with 6 bases spanning the gap. The CDR3 consists of 13 residues. CDR3 protein: CASSLKGNTEAFF. The CDR3 bases are TGCGCCAGCAGCTTGAAGGGAAACACTGAAGCTTTCTTT.

The rearrangement uses TRBV28 and TRBJ2-7, with D unresolved. This CDR3 has 14 amino acids. Germline-derived CDR1 and CDR2 are MDHEN and SYDVKM. V was clipped by 2 bases and J by 4 bases, with 12 bases between them. CDR3 amino acids: CASSLAFEIYEQYF. The CDR3 DNA is TGTGCCAGCAGTTTAGCTTTCGAAATTTACGAGCAGTACTTC. Full variable domain (remainder filled in from reference TRBV28 and TRBJ2-7): DVKVTQSSRYLVKRTGEKVFLECVQDMDHENMFWYRQDPGLGLRLIYFSYDVKMKEKGDIPEGYSVSREKKERFSLILESASTNQTSMYLCASSLAFEIYEQYFGPGTRLTVT.

The chain employs TRBV7-2 and TRBJ1-3, with 9 bases matching TRBD1. The length of the CDR3 is 17 residues. The V and J ends lost 2 bases and 0 bases, in that order; junction bases with no gene match: 5. CDR1 is SGHTA and CDR2 is FQGNSA in the germline V gene. This chain's CDR3 is CASSLWGTGTSGNTIYF. For the CDR3, the DNA is TGTGCCAGCAGCTTATGGGGGACAGGGACCTCTGGAAACACCATATATTTT. Combining the CDR3 with reference TRBV7-2 and TRBJ1-3 gives the whole variable domain GAGVSQSPSNKVTEKGKDVELRCDPISGHTALYWYRQSLGQGLEFLIYFQGNSAPDKSGLPSDRFSAERTGGSVSTLTIQRTQQEDSAVYLCASSLWGTGTSGNTIYFGEGSWLTVV.

This sequence joins TRBV10-3 and TRBJ1-3; no definite D call. The germline gives CDR1 ENHRY, CDR2 SYGVKD. Trimming took off 3 bases at V and 0 bases at J, with 18 bases between the two ends. The CDR3 extends over 18 amino acids. The CDR3 DNA sequence: TGTGCCATCAGTGAAAGGTCCGGGCAGCTACACTCTGGAAACACCATATATTTT. Protein sequence: CAISERSGQLHSGNTIYF.

This chain connects TRBV29-1 to TRBJ2-1; 10 bases are shared with TRBD1. The germline V gene encodes CDR1 SQVTM and CDR2 ANQGSEA. The junction had 9 bases not matched to a gene; V was cut back by 7 bases and J by 3 bases. CDR3 length: 15 residues. Here the CDR3 DNA reads TGCAGCGGGAGCCGTCGGGACAGGGGCTACAATGAGCAGTTCTTC. It specifies CSGSRRDRGYNEQFF.

This sequence joins TRBV5-6 and TRBJ2-3; a weak D match, TRBD2 (7 bases). V was shortened by 4 bases and J by 1 base, with 22 bases between the two germline ends. In germline, CDR1 is SGHDT, CDR2 YYEEEE. The CDR3 sequence is 18 residues long. This CDR3 reads CASSPLNGAGAGTDTQYF. In nucleotides, the CDR3 is TGTGCCAGCAGCCCCCTAAACGGTGCGGGGGCTGGCACAGATACGCAGTATTTT. Supplemented by reference TRBV5-6 and TRBJ2-3, the full variable domain reads DAGVTQSPTHLIKTRGQQVTLRCSPKSGHDTVSWYQQALGQGPQFIFQYYEEEERQRGNFPDRFSGHQFPNYSSELNVNALLLGDSALYLCASSPLNGAGAGTDTQYFGPGTRLTVL.

The chain links TRBV6-4 to TRBJ2-2; D call uncertain. The CDR3 is made up of 15 amino acids. Deletions cut 6 bases from V and 4 bases from J, with 15 bases between. CDR1 is MRHNA and CDR2 is SNTAGT in the germline V gene. CDR3 protein: CASRTEDWVTGELFF. CDR3 coding DNA: TGTGCCAGCAGAACTGAAGACTGGGTCACCGGGGAGCTGTTTTTT.

This clone was picked up one time. The V call is TRBV6-1, the J call TRBJ1-3; D is perhaps TRBD1 (6 bases). The CDR3 extends over 14 amino acids. Trimming cost V 6 bases and J 0 bases, with 9 bases left between them. Germline V lookup: CDR1 MNHNS, CDR2 SASEGT. The CDR3 DNA reads as TGTGCCAGCAGAACAGGGATCTCTGGAAACACCATATATTTT. It yields the protein CASRTGISGNTIYF.

The chain carries TRBV29-1 and TRBJ2-2, with 7 bases fitting TRBD1. Trimming took 4 bases from V and 5 from J; bases not matched to a gene: 7. Germline lookup yields CDR1 SQVTM and CDR2 ANQGSEA. The CDR3 has 14 amino acids. CDR3 in DNA: TGCAGCGTTGGGGGGACAGTTGGGACCGGGGAGCTGTTTTTT. Translating it yields CSVGGTVGTGELFF.

The CDR3 reads CASNTHTGQGASNTGELFF. DNA of the CDR3: TGCGCCAGCAACACCCACACAGGACAGGGGGCTTCGAACACCGGGGAGCTGTTTTTT. The gene calls are TRBV10-2 and TRBJ2-2, with TRBD1 matching over 11 bases. The CDR3 sequence is 19 residues long. V was clipped by 7 bases and J by 0 bases; unmatched bases: 13. The germline V gene encodes CDR1 WSHSY and CDR2 SAAADI.

This chain connects TRBV7-9 to TRBJ2-5; 11 bases are shared with TRBD1. V lost 5 bases to trimming and J lost 5 bases; unmatched junction nucleotides: 10. Germline V lookup: CDR1 SEHNR, CDR2 FQNEAQ (reference sequence). This CDR3 has 16 residues. The CDR3 spells CASSPMDRGLRETQYF. The CDR3, as DNA: TGTGCCAGCAGCCCGATGGACAGGGGGCTGCGGGAGACCCAGTACTTC.

This rearrangement joins TRBV9 to TRBJ1-2, with no clear D. V was clipped by 4 bases and J by 5 bases, with 18 bases between them. The germline CDR1 and CDR2 sequences are SGDLS and YYNGEE. The CDR3 is made up of 15 amino acids. The CDR3 bases are TGTGCCAGCAGCTCCGGGTCCCAGTTACTATATGGCTACACCTTC. It codes for CASSSGSQLLYGYTF.

This chain uses TRBV7-9 with TRBJ1-6, with D unresolved. CDR3 length: 14 amino acids. Germline CDR1 SEHNR, CDR2 FQNEAQ (reference sequence). The V and J ends lost 6 bases and 7 bases respectively, with 13 bases between them. Written as DNA, the CDR3 is TGTGCCAGCAGGGCGTCAGGCACGAATTCACCCCTCCACTTT. It encodes CASRASGTNSPLHF.

The gene calls are TRBV9 and TRBJ2-5, with D perhaps matching TRBD1 (6 bases). Germline V CDR1 and CDR2: SGDLS, YYNGEE. The CDR3 runs to 16 residues. Trimming cost V 0 bases and J 1 base, with 13 bases left between them. The CDR3 region has the DNA TGTGCCAGCAGCGTAGGGACAGCCAAACGCCAAGAGACCCAGTACTTC. Its protein is CASSVGTAKRQETQYF.